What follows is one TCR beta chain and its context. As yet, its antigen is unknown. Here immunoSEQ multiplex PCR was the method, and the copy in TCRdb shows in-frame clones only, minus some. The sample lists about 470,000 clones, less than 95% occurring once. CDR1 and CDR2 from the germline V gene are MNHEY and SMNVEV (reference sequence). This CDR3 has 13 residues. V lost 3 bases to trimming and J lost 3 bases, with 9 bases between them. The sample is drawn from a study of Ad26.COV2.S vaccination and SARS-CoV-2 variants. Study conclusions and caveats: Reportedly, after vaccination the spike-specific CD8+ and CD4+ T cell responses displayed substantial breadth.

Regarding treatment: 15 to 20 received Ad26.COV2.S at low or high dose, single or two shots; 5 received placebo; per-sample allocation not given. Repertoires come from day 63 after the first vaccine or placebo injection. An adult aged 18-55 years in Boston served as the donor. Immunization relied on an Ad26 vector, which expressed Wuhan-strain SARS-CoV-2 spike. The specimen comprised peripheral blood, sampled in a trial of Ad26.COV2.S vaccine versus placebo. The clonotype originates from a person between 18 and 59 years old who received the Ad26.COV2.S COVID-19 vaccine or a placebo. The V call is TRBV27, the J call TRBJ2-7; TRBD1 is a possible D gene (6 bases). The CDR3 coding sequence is TGTGCCAGCAGTTTGGCGGACAGCTACGAGCAGTACTTC. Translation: CASSLADSYEQYF.